This TCR beta chain stems from a study of blood T cell repertoires in COVID-19. Study as a whole: Acute-phase and convalescent COVID-19 samples originated in the United States, Italy and Spain. T cells, B-cell-depleted T cells, or PBMCs provided the cDNA or gDNA that served as material.

This clone was seen just once. Original data processing: Amplification of reference gene primers was used by the study to estimate nucleated cell counts. Data came from immunoSEQ multiplex PCR; TCRdb stores just in-frame clones and leaves some out. The V and J calls and clone size come from that table; D and trimming were worked out from the DNA. The repertoire holds about 23,000 clones, with approximately 94% as singletons. With 0 bases removed from V and 0 bases from J, the gap between germline ends came to 10 bases. Germline CDR1 and CDR2: MNHNY and SVGAGI (reference sequence). This CDR3 spans 16 amino acids.

The specimen was peripheral blood. V usage is TRBV6-6 and J usage is TRBJ2-3, with no clear D. This TCR was recovered from a woman aged 50 to 60 with active COVID-19. The CDR3 spells CASSYSKRSSTDTQYF. DNA for the CDR3: TGTGCCAGCAGTTACTCGAAACGGAGTAGCACAGATACGCAGTATTTT.